This entry describes one TCR beta chain. Its antigen is unknown. At the DNA level, this CDR3 is encoded by other sequences in the same sample as well. These data are taken from a study of T cell responses to AZD1222 COVID-19 vaccine. Study-level information: Doses given second, at about 4 or about 12 weeks, were pooled.

Findings of the study overall: Baseline serostatus was positive in only six AZD1222 recipients. Nearly half of spike-specific TCRs reportedly go after variant regions that carry no mutations. Spike-specific TCR depth and breadth grew after two AZD1222 doses.

The method was immunoSEQ multiplex PCR; TCRdb's version includes in-frame clones alone and lacks a portion of them. Seen here are some 200,000 clones, 75% to 90% observed once, and the top ten hold 5% to 7%. The germline V and J ends were trimmed by 3 bases and 1 base, with 6 bases remaining between them. This CDR3 is built from 14 residues. Germline CDR1 reads SNHLY; CDR2 reads FYNNEI. This TCR was recovered from an adult in good health. The chain joins TRBV2 to TRBJ2-2; either TRBD1 or TRBD2 may fit D (5 bases each). The sample consisted of peripheral blood, taken on day 0 of AZD1222 vaccination. The chain's CDR3 is CASSEGRNTGELFF. The CDR3 nucleotides are TGTGCCAGCAGTGAGGGACGGAACACCGGGGAGCTGTTTTTT.